The T cell receptor (beta chain) under discussion was sequenced for a study of blood T cell repertoires in COVID-19. Study summary: The analysed material was cDNA or gDNA that came from T cells, B-cell-depleted T cells, or PBMCs.

V shed 3 bases and J 11 bases; nucleotides not matched to a gene: 10. This CDR3 spans 15 amino acids. Germline lookup yields CDR1 MNHEY and CDR2 SMNVEV (reference sequence). Authors' methods: Amplification of reference gene primers was used by the study to estimate nucleated cell counts. The table came from immunoSEQ multiplex PCR; TCRdb's copy has only in-frame clones and leaves some out. V, J and clone size are taken as reported in that table, and D and trimming were inferred from the DNA itself. The sample lists under 200,000 clones; 90% were seen once. This chain uses TRBV27 with TRBJ1-4; 9 bases align to TRBD1. The sequenced material came from peripheral blood. The source of this sequence is a man over 45 with acute or convalescent COVID-19. In nucleotides, the CDR3 is TGTGCCAGCAGTTTGGGACAGGGATCCCGTCGGAAACTGTTTTTT. Amino acid sequence: CASSLGQGSRRKLFF. The full variable domain, in which reference TRBV27 and TRBJ1-4 provide the parts outside the CDR3, is EAQVTQNPRYLITVTGKKLTVTCSQNMNHEYMSWYRQDPGLGLRQIYYSMNVEVTDKGDVPEGYKVSRKEKRNFPLILESPSPNQTSLYFCASSLGQGSRRKLFFGSGTQLSVL.